The 32 T cell receptor beta chains listed next were all sequenced from one sample in a study of blood T cells in healthy people across ages. A sample-barcoded 5' primer and a J-beta primer mix were used in a second PCR of roughly 7 to 11 cycles. MiXCR, applied by TCRdb to the 5' RACE reads, yields one record per CDR3 protein. The table includes roughly 1.5 million distinct CDR3 sequences, approximately 43% detected once. Input material: blood. The receptor source for this set is a young woman in good health.

The genes are TRBV12-5 and TRBJ2-2; 8 nucleotides line up with TRBD1. V lost 6 bases, J lost 6 bases, and 6 bases stayed unmatched. The CDR3 has 14 residues. The V gene's germline CDR1 is LGHNT and CDR2 FRNRAP. The CDR3 here is CASGQGAMAGELFF. DNA for the CDR3: TGTGCTAGTGGGCAGGGGGCTATGGCCGGGGAGCTGTTTTTT.

In this sample, this clonotype turned up a few times. The V call is TRBV20-1, the J call TRBJ2-1; tentatively, D is TRBD2 (5 bases). Germline CDR1 is DFQATT and CDR2 is SNEGSKA (reference sequence). Deletions cut 0 bases from V and 6 bases from J, with 15 bases between. There are 15 residues in the CDR3. As DNA, the CDR3 is TGCAGTGCTAGAGATCTAGAACGAGGGTTCAATGAGCAGTTCTTC. As protein: CSARDLERGFNEQFF.

The chain carries TRBV6-4 and TRBJ2-7, with 9 bases lining up with TRBD1. The CDR3 has 14 residues. Germline V gives CDR1 MRHNA, CDR2 SNTAGT. The ends lost 5 bases at V and 6 bases at J; junction bases unmatched: 8. CDR3 loop: CASSKGTGGAEQYF. DNA for the CDR3: TGTGCCAGCAGTAAGGGTACAGGGGGCGCCGAGCAGTACTTC.

The chain joins TRBV29-1 to TRBJ2-5; TRBD2 matches 10 bases. CDR3 size: 14 residues. The V gene end was trimmed by 5 bases and the J gene end by 4 bases; junction bases not matched to a gene: 7. Germline assignment: CDR1 SQVTM and CDR2 ANQGSEA. The CDR3 here is CSVQGSGRVETQYF. The CDR3 nucleotides are TGCAGCGTTCAGGGCAGCGGGAGGGTAGAGACCCAGTACTTC. Using reference TRBV29-1 and TRBJ2-5 for the parts outside the CDR3, the full variable domain is SAVISQKPSRDICQRGTSLTIQCQVDSQVTMMFWYRQQPGQSLTLIATANQGSEATYESGFVIDKFPISRPNLTFSTLTVSNMSPEDSSIYLCSVQGSGRVETQYFGPGTRLLVL.

The V gene is TRBV7-6, the J gene TRBJ2-7; D may correspond to TRBD1 or TRBD2 (6 bases each). Germline assignment: CDR1 SGHVS and CDR2 FNYEAQ. CDR3 length: 15 residues. The V gene lost 6 bases and the J gene lost 6 bases, with 21 bases spanning the gap. The CDR3 protein is CASRGGGGVLGEQYF. The DNA for the CDR3 is TGTGCCAGCAGGGGGGGCGGCGGGGTCTTAGGCGAGCAGTACTTC.

This sequence joins TRBV7-8 and TRBJ2-7; 9 bases are a match to TRBD1. CDR1 and CDR2 (germline): SGHVS, FQNEAQ. The length of the CDR3 is 16 residues. V lost 3 bases to trimming and J lost 6 bases; unmatched junction nucleotides: 12. DNA of the CDR3: TGTGCCAGCAGCTTGACACCGGGACAGGGAGCCGCCGAGCAGTACTTC. The encoded protein is CASSLTPGQGAAEQYF.

The V and J genes are TRBV7-9 and TRBJ2-1; D is undetermined. CDR3 size: 18 residues. V dropped 4 bases and J dropped 13 bases, with 32 bases sitting between them. The germline V gene encodes CDR1 SEHNR and CDR2 FQNEAQ (reference sequence). The chain's CDR3 is CASSSSETVHADQETQFF. CDR3 coding DNA: TGTGCCAGCAGCTCCTCCGAAACGGTGCATGCCGACCAAGAGACCCAGTTCTTC. Variable domain in full (rest from reference TRBV7-9 and TRBJ2-1): DTGVSQNPRHKITKRGQNVTFRCDPISEHNRLYWYRQTLGQGPEFLTYFQNEAQLEKSRLLSDRFSAERPKGSFSTLEIQRTEQGDSAMYLCASSSSETVHADQETQFFGPGTRLTVL.

This chain links TRBV6-5 with TRBJ1-6; the D is unclear. The CDR3 length is 17 residues. Between the trimmed V and J ends, which lost 0 bases and 0 bases, there was a span of 9 bases. Germline-derived CDR1 and CDR2 are MNHEY and SVGAGI. The CDR3 loop reads CASSYSQGSSYNSPLHF. Here the CDR3 DNA reads TGTGCCAGCAGTTACTCGCAAGGGAGCTCCTATAATTCACCCCTCCACTTT.

The gene calls are TRBV12-5 and TRBJ2-7; D unresolved. This CDR3 has 13 amino acids. V shed 8 bases and J shed 3 bases, with 14 bases lying between them. Looked up from germline, CDR1 is LGHNT and CDR2 is FRNRAP. The CDR3 sequence: CASSRAQNYEQYF. The CDR3 nucleotides are TGTGCTAGTAGCCGGGCACAGAACTACGAGCAGTACTTC.

This clonotype was picked up a small number of times. The chain uses TRBV10-3 and TRBJ1-2, with TRBD1 identical over 7 bases. This CDR3 is built from 13 residues. Losses at the gene ends were 0 bases for V and 7 bases for J; bases not matched to a gene: 2. From germline, CDR1 is ENHRY and CDR2 SYGVKD. The CDR3 spells CAISESDRFGYTF. The CDR3 DNA reads as TGTGCCATCAGTGAGTCGGACAGGTTTGGCTACACCTTC.

This clonotype appeared a few times. This chain uses TRBV4-2 with TRBJ1-1; D is unclear. Germline-derived CDR1 and CDR2 are LGHNA and YNFKEQ. The ends were cut back, 2 bases at V and 1 base at J, with 5 bases in the middle. This CDR3 contains 13 residues. The CDR3 bases are TGTGCCAGCAGCCAATCGTGGAACACTGAAGCTTTCTTT. Amino acid sequence: CASSQSWNTEAFF.

The J gene is TRBJ1-5, the V gene TRBV4-1; D call uncertain. The CDR3 contains 14 residues. V dropped 3 bases and J dropped 8 bases, with 14 bases sitting between them. CDR1 is MGHRA, CDR2 YSYEKL, per germline. Here the CDR3 reads CASSQMGWMEPQHF. CDR3 sequence (DNA): TGCGCCAGCAGCCAGATGGGGTGGATGGAGCCCCAGCATTTT.

The chain uses TRBV20-1 and TRBJ2-4; D call uncertain. CDR1 DFQATT and CDR2 SNEGSKA come from the germline V gene (reference sequence). CDR3 length: 16 residues. Trimming shortened V by 6 bases and J by 0 bases, and 18 bases separated the two germline ends. CDR3 amino acids: CSAISPGSLAKNIQYF. CDR3 nucleotide sequence: TGCAGTGCCATATCCCCTGGGTCCCTAGCCAAAAACATTCAGTACTTC.

The J gene is TRBJ2-7, the V gene TRBV27; D may be TRBD1 (5 bases). Germline V gene lookup returns CDR1 MNHEY and CDR2 SMNVEV (reference sequence). There are 13 residues in the CDR3. Trimming took 5 bases from V and 2 from J, leaving 10 bases between them. The CDR3: CASSMDNTYEQYF. DNA of the CDR3: TGTGCCAGCAGTATGGACAACACCTACGAGCAGTACTTC.

In its sample, this clonotype was seen a few times. This CDR3 reads CSVDGRTPYEQYF. The CDR3 nucleotides are TGCAGCGTTGATGGACGGACTCCATACGAGCAGTACTTC. The V call is TRBV29-1, the J call TRBJ2-7, with D perhaps matching TRBD2 (5 bases). CDR3 length equals 13 residues. V was pared by 3 bases and J by 4 bases, with 13 bases between. CDR1 and CDR2 from the germline V gene are SQVTM and ANQGSEA.

The genes are TRBV27 and TRBJ1-2; TRBD1 matches at 9 bases. The germline V gene encodes CDR1 MNHEY and CDR2 SMNVEV (reference sequence). The CDR3 is 15 residues long. The ends lost 6 bases at V and 4 bases at J; junction bases unmatched: 9. The chain's CDR3 is CASRSVGQGPYGYTF. Here the CDR3 DNA reads TGTGCCAGCAGGTCCGTCGGACAGGGGCCCTATGGCTACACCTTC.

The V and J genes are TRBV28 and TRBJ2-2; 7 bases match TRBD1. The CDR3 is made up of 13 amino acids. J was trimmed by 6 bases and V by 10 bases; bases with no gene match: 8. Germline CDR1 MDHEN, CDR2 SYDVKM. For the CDR3, the DNA is TGTGCCACACATGAACAGGGGCCCGGGGAGCTGTTTTTT. It yields the protein CATHEQGPGELFF.

The rearrangement joins TRBV28 to TRBJ1-2, with 10 bases fitting TRBD1. V dropped 4 bases and J dropped 6; count of bases not matched to a gene: 8. Per the germline V gene, CDR1 is MDHEN and CDR2 is SYDVKM. This CDR3 has 15 amino acids. The DNA of the CDR3 is TGTGCCAGCAGTTCACCCGCGACAGGGGGCGATGGCTACACCTTC. This encodes CASSSPATGGDGYTF.

This clonotype was observed at least ten times. The chain uses TRBV20-1 and TRBJ2-3; 10 bases match TRBD2. The CDR3 is 15 residues long. Germline V gene sequence: CDR1 DFQATT, CDR2 SNEGSKA (reference sequence). V gave up 3 bases and J gave up 5 bases; unmatched junction bases: 8. The CDR3: CSASQLAGGRDTQYF. Here the CDR3 DNA reads TGCAGTGCTAGTCAGTTAGCGGGAGGTAGAGATACGCAGTATTTT.

The chain joins TRBV7-2 to TRBJ1-1, with TRBD1 as a possible D gene (6 bases). Germline V lookup: CDR1 SGHTA, CDR2 FQGNSA. V was clipped by 3 bases and J by 3 bases, with 20 bases between them. The CDR3 loop spans 17 amino acids. This CDR3 reads CASSLPFYRVPDTEAFF. The CDR3 DNA sequence: TGTGCCAGCAGCTTGCCCTTTTACAGGGTCCCGGACACTGAAGCTTTCTTT. Full variable domain (remainder filled in from reference TRBV7-2 and TRBJ1-1): GAGVSQSPSNKVTEKGKDVELRCDPISGHTALYWYRQSLGQGLEFLIYFQGNSAPDKSGLPSDRFSAERTGGSVSTLTIQRTQQEDSAVYLCASSLPFYRVPDTEAFFGQGTRLTVV.

The V call is TRBV4-3, the J call TRBJ2-3; possible D gene TRBD2, 6 bases. V was cut by 4 bases and J by 6 bases, with 11 bases left in between. The CDR3 totals 13 residues. From germline, CDR1 is LGHNA and CDR2 YSLEER. CDR3 protein: CASSLTAGDTQYF. The CDR3, as DNA: TGCGCCAGCAGCCTTACCGCGGGGGATACGCAGTATTTT.

The chain links TRBV12-3 or TRBV12-4 to TRBJ1-5, with D unclear. CDR3 length: 16 residues. With 5 bases removed from V and 3 bases from J, the gap between germline ends came to 17 bases. The CDR3 region has the DNA TGTGCCAGCAGTGCATCGAGCACGGGGAACAATCAGCCCCAGCATTTT. Translating it yields CASSASSTGNNQPQHF.

The chain joins TRBV7-2 to TRBJ2-1; a possible D gene is TRBD2 (6 bases). V was shortened by 6 bases and J by 3 bases, with 21 bases between the two germline ends. CDR3 length equals 17 residues. Germline loops: CDR1 SGHTA, CDR2 FQGNSA. CDR3 amino acids: CASRPLLGGERYNEQFF. CDR3 DNA sequence: TGTGCCAGCAGGCCATTACTCGGCGGGGAGCGCTACAATGAGCAGTTCTTC.

In this sample, this clonotype turned up a few times. This chain joins TRBV18 and TRBJ2-5; 11 bases map to TRBD2. J gave up 5 bases and V 3 bases, and 11 bases lay outside the gene matches. The CDR3 totals 17 residues. CDR1 and CDR2 (germline): KGHSH, LQKENI. In DNA, the CDR3 is TGTGCCAGCTCACCGGTGAATAGCGGGAGGGCTGGTGAGACCCAGTACTTC. Translation: CASSPVNSGRAGETQYF.

J is TRBJ1-3 and V is TRBV4-1; D possibly corresponds to TRBD1 (6 bases). The V end lost 4 bases, the J end lost 0 bases, and 13 bases lay between the germline ends. Germline lookup yields CDR1 MGHRA and CDR2 YSYEKL. CDR3 size: 16 residues. CDR3 nucleotides: TGCGCCAGCAGCCGAGACAGGCAGCTCTCTGGAAACACCATATATTTT. It is translated as CASSRDRQLSGNTIYF.

This clonotype was picked up many times. The chain combines TRBV5-1 with TRBJ2-5; D is undetermined. Germline assignment: CDR1 SGHRS and CDR2 YFSETQ. CDR3 length equals 14 residues. The V end was cut by 0 bases, the J end by 2 bases, with 8 bases between. The CDR3 protein is CASSLVGSQETQYF. Here the CDR3 DNA reads TGCGCCAGCAGCTTGGTAGGAAGTCAAGAGACCCAGTACTTC. Combining the CDR3 with reference TRBV5-1 and TRBJ2-5 gives the whole variable domain KAGVTQTPRYLIKTRGQQVTLSCSPISGHRSVSWYQQTPGQGLQFLFEYFSETQRNKGNFPGRFSGRQFSNSRSEMNVSTLELGDSALYLCASSLVGSQETQYFGPGTRLLVL.

The rearrangement uses TRBV20-1 and TRBJ2-3; TRBD2 matches 7 bases. Germline CDR1 and CDR2: DFQATT and SNEGSKA (reference sequence). This CDR3 has 16 residues. The ends lost 0 bases at V and 2 bases at J; junction bases unmatched: 8. The DNA for the CDR3 is TGCAGTGCTAGAGATGGGCTAGCGGATCACACAGATACGCAGTATTTT. Protein: CSARDGLADHTDTQYF.

The chain joins TRBV4-2 to TRBJ2-7, with D unclear. The CDR3 totals 13 residues. V lost 0 bases to trimming and J lost 5 bases, with 8 bases between them. Germline V CDR1 and CDR2: LGHNA, YNFKEQ. CDR3 sequence reads: CASSQERRDEQYF. CDR3 DNA sequence: TGTGCCAGCAGCCAAGAACGTCGGGACGAGCAGTACTTC.

CDR3 sequence: CSAPDRGSYNEQFF. The CDR3 DNA is TGCAGTGCTCCAGACAGGGGATCCTACAATGAGCAGTTCTTC. V is TRBV20-1 and J is TRBJ2-1; 8 bases are shared with TRBD1. The CDR3 is 14 residues long. Losses at the gene ends were 5 bases for V and 1 base for J; bases not matched to a gene: 4. CDR1 is DFQATT, CDR2 SNEGSKA, per germline (reference sequence).

The chain has TRBV14 and TRBJ2-2; no reliable D call. The CDR3 extends over 15 amino acids. Germline V gives CDR1 SGHDN, CDR2 FVKESK. V was trimmed by 0 bases and J by 5 bases, leaving 10 bases between them. CDR3 in amino acids: CASSQDLVRTGELFF. CDR3 in DNA: TGTGCCAGCAGCCAAGATTTGGTCAGGACCGGGGAGCTGTTTTTT.

This chain connects TRBV20-1 to TRBJ2-3; 8 bases align to TRBD2. V trimming: 5 bases; J trimming: 2 bases; junction bases outside the gene matches: 6. Germline assignment: CDR1 DFQATT and CDR2 SNEGSKA (reference sequence). The CDR3 is made up of 14 amino acids. The CDR3 region has the DNA TGCAGTGCTTTACACGGGGGGGCCACAGATACGCAGTATTTT. Protein product: CSALHGGATDTQYF.

This chain joins TRBV5-1 and TRBJ1-2, with D perhaps TRBD1 (5 bases). The CDR3 totals 14 residues. CDR1 and CDR2 (germline): SGHRS, YFSETQ. Trimming shortened V by 4 bases and J by 2 bases, and 12 bases separated the two germline ends. The CDR3 DNA is TGCGCCAGCAGCCACGGGGGGTCCAACTATGGCTACACCTTC. Protein sequence: CASSHGGSNYGYTF.